The source of this T cell receptor (beta chain) is a study of blood T cell repertoires in COVID-19. The repertoire was sequenced with immunoSEQ multiplex PCR; TCRdb's copy has only in-frame clones and lacks some. The top ten hold 1.5% to 2% of the sample, which has almost 250,000 clones, around 87% seen once. Germline V lookup: CDR1 SGHTA, CDR2 FQGNSA. The trim removed 5 bases at V and 8 bases at J, leaving 9 bases unmatched. This CDR3 comprises 15 residues. The source material was PBMCs or T cells enriched from blood (not recorded which). This sequence joins TRBV7-2 and TRBJ1-6; 7 bases match TRBD1. The receptor's source is a woman between 45 and 60 years old who had recovered from COVID-19. The CDR3 region has the DNA TGTGCCAGCAGCCCCTACAGGGGCCTTGATTCACCCCTCCACTTT. Encoded protein: CASSPYRGLDSPLHF.